This T cell receptor (beta chain) was identified in a study of blood T cell repertoires in COVID-19. Study-wide context: Acute-phase and convalescent COVID-19 samples originated in the United States, Italy and Spain. Nucleic acid was either cDNA or gDNA, and it came from T cells, B-cell-depleted T cells, or PBMCs.

Per the authors' pipeline: Researchers report that nucleated cell counts were estimated from reference gene primer amplification. Measured with immunoSEQ multiplex PCR; TCRdb has only the in-frame clones, and not every one. Clone size and V and J calls were adopted from that table, with D and trimming inferred from the DNA. The data hold some 250,000 clones, with 70% to 90% observed a single time. This CDR3 has 15 residues. From germline, CDR1 is MNHEY and CDR2 SVGEGT. V lost 5 bases and J lost 5, with 19 bases in between. This chain connects TRBV6-2 or TRBV6-3 to TRBJ2-7; D is perhaps TRBD2 (5 bases). The sequenced material came from peripheral blood. This receptor was obtained from a man in his sixties with acute or convalescent COVID-19. The CDR3 DNA reads as TGTGCCAGCAGTCAGAGCGGACCCAGAACCCACGAGCAGTACTTC. Translated, it gives CASSQSGPRTHEQYF.